The sequence of this TCR beta chain was determined in a study of cytomegalovirus exposure and HLA in healthy donors. Broader study findings: Reportedly, TCR beta sequences accurately predicted HLA-A and HLA-B alleles in most subjects. The majority of TCR sequences were rare, yet some public TCRs appeared in many donors. Common viral pathogens (according to a later analysis) appeared linked to several of the most significant clusters.

The study ran its PCR with 60 Vbeta and 13 Jbeta primers. Assay: immunoSEQ multiplex PCR; the TCRdb copy retains only in-frame clones and omits some. Found here are some 190,000 clones, roughly 80% of them singletons; the top ten hold about 2.4%. Turning to this clone: What it binds is unknown.

The donors (healthy individuals) were bone marrow donors. CDR3 length: 17 residues. V gave up 0 bases and J gave up 0 bases; unmatched junction bases: 4. Germline V gene data show CDR1 as LGHNA and CDR2 as YSLEER. Sequenced sample: PBMCs. The chain carries TRBV4-3 and TRBJ1-4, with 7 bases aligning to TRBD1. The sequence was obtained from a male donor in good health and CMV-seronegative. CDR3: CASSQDRGQTTNEKLFF. DNA for the CDR3: TGCGCCAGCAGCCAAGATAGGGGACAGACAACTAATGAAAAACTGTTTTTT.